This T cell receptor beta chain was recovered during a study of response to subunit inactivated influenza vaccine. Study observations and caveats: Every seasonal influenza vaccination brings in few new T cells, the authors suggested.

TCRdb called the RT-PCR reads again in MiXCR, with one record for every CDR3 protein. The sample holds some 600,000 distinct CDR3 sequences; around 15% are singletons and the top ten take 7.6%. This CDR3 has 14 residues. V gave up 6 bases and J gave up 4 bases; unmatched junction bases: 8. A note on this clonotype: What it recognizes is unknown.

The input for sequencing was PBMCs from blood, taken less than 15 days before vaccination. The chain couples TRBV12-3 or TRBV12-4 to TRBJ1-2; 7 nucleotides align to TRBD1. The receptor was isolated from a man aged 50-60 years who received an inactivated influenza vaccine. CDR3 coding DNA: TGTGCCAGCAGCCCCGGGACAGTCGCCTATGGCTACACCTTC. It translates to CASSPGTVAYGYTF.